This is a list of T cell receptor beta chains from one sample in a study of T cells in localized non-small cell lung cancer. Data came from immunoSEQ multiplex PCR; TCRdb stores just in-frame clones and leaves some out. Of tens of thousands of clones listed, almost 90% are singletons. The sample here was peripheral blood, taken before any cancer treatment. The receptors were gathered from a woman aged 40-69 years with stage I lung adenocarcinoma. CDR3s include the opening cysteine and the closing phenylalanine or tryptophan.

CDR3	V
CASSVGGGNPYNEQFF	TRBV9
CASSLSDSAMGGYTF	TRBV28
CASRPSGQASTYEQYF	TRBV28
CAWRGLGGGNTEAFF	TRBV30
CASSSAGTAYTGELFF	TRBV28
CASLDGTDEKLFF	TRBV28
CASRKSGKEGNQPQHF	TRBV2
CASSWGNTGRETQYF	TRBV5-1
CASSITRLESPLHF	TRBV19
CASSFTGAANEKLFF	TRBV7-2
CASSPGKGGLSDYGYTF	TRBV7-9
CASSLLLAGAETQYF	TRBV5-1
CASSEMAGNTDTQYF	TRBV6-1
CASSRTRDSHGYTF	TRBV18
CASSALTGNNYGYTF	TRBV27
CASSYGNYNTEAFF	TRBV6-5
CASTYSGTGDNEQFF	TRBV4-1
CASSLGTVPFNNYGYTF	TRBV7-2
CASSERQGDYGYTF	TRBV6-1
CASSPEGRGVSNEQFF	TRBV5-1
CASRSDRGLINTIYF	TRBV6-1
CASSSGHTNQPQHF	TRBV28
CASSLRIRTKETQYF	TRBV7-6
CAWSLMTSVGELFF	TRBV30
CASSFVSVPSGGELFF	TRBV27
CASSFGTTEAFF	TRBV6-5
CASRPGTGANTEAFF	TRBV6-1
CASSLPDRHTEAFF	TRBV7-9
CASSFQAGSYGYTF	TRBV11-2
CASSYLGSNQPQHF	TRBV6-5